The 3 T cell receptor beta chains in this list originate from one sample, sequenced in a study of spatial heterogeneity in lung cancer. TCRdb re-analysed the 5' RACE reads in MiXCR, keeping a single row per CDR3 protein. The sample has about 36,000 distinct CDR3 sequences; more than 6.5% are singletons. Time point reported: blood at routine non-recurrence follow-up after resection. The specimen comprised PBMCs, sampled at follow-up. These receptors were obtained from a male donor with early-stage non-small cell lung cancer.

This clonotype has a count of ten or more. This chain joins TRBV28 and TRBJ1-1; unclear D gene. The CDR3 loop spans 11 amino acids. Trimming shortened V by 3 bases and J by 11 bases, and 10 bases separated the two germline ends. Germline loops: CDR1 MDHEN, CDR2 SYDVKM. CDR3: CASSLGRGAFF. The CDR3 coding sequence is TGTGCCAGCAGTTTGGGTAGAGGGGCTTTCTTT.

Worth noting for this clonotype: A much larger clone is a single base away; this may be a read error. This chain connects TRBV19 to TRBJ2-7; tentatively, D is TRBD1 (5 bases). Germline V gene sequence: CDR1 LNHDA, CDR2 SQIVND (reference sequence). The CDR3 covers 14 residues. The CDR3 region has the DNA TGTGCCAGTAGTATAGTACAGGAACCCTACGAGCAGAACTTC. The encoded protein is CASSIVQEPYEQNF.

This clonotype came up many times. This rearrangement joins TRBV27 to TRBJ2-1; TRBD2 agrees at 15 bases. Germline CDR1 is MNHEY and CDR2 is SMNVEV (reference sequence). V lost 5 bases to trimming and J lost 2 bases; unmatched junction nucleotides: 10. The CDR3 loop spans 19 amino acids. CDR3 sequence (DNA): TGTGCCAGCAGTCGAACGGGACTAGCGGGGGGTCCTGCCTACAATGAGCAGTTCTTC. Translation: CASSRTGLAGGPAYNEQFF.